What follows describes a single T cell receptor (beta chain). V was pared by 2 bases and J by 4 bases, with 10 bases between. Germline values: CDR1 SGHKS, CDR2 YYEKEE (reference sequence). There are 13 residues in the CDR3. TCRdb's table, derived via immunoSEQ multiplex PCR, lists solely in-frame clones and lacks some. This sample has approximately 52,000 clones, with more than 75% found just once. These data belong to a study of blood T cell repertoires in COVID-19. Study at large: Nucleic acid was either cDNA or gDNA, and it came from T cells, B-cell-depleted T cells, or PBMCs.

The chain joins TRBV5-5 to TRBJ2-7, with a possible D match to TRBD1 (5 bases). Sequencing used peripheral blood. This receptor was obtained from a human donor with active COVID-19. The donor label of this sample is uncertain. CDR3 loop: CASSLYTGYEQYF. Written as DNA, the CDR3 is TGTGCCAGCAGCTTATACACAGGTTACGAGCAGTACTTC.